This T cell receptor (beta chain) was observed in a study of early T cells in non-severe SARS-CoV-2 infection. CDR1 is SGHRS and CDR2 is YFSETQ in the germline V gene. V lost 6 bases and J lost 4; bases outside the gene matches: 7. The CDR3 is 14 amino acids. Individual cDNA molecules were tagged with unique molecular identifiers. TCRdb reprocessed the 5' RACE reads with MiXCR, giving one entry per CDR3 protein. The table shows approximately 27,000 distinct CDR3 sequences, with about 8.6% occurring only once. Sequenced input: whole blood. The rearrangement links TRBV5-1 to TRBJ2-1; 7 nucleotides align to TRBD2. This clonotype originated in an adult who was a healthcare worker with PCR-confirmed SARS-CoV-2 infection or an uninfected control (not recorded which). This chain's CDR3 is CASKASGDYNEQFF. CDR3 sequence (DNA): TGCGCCAGCAAGGCTAGCGGAGATTACAATGAGCAGTTCTTC.